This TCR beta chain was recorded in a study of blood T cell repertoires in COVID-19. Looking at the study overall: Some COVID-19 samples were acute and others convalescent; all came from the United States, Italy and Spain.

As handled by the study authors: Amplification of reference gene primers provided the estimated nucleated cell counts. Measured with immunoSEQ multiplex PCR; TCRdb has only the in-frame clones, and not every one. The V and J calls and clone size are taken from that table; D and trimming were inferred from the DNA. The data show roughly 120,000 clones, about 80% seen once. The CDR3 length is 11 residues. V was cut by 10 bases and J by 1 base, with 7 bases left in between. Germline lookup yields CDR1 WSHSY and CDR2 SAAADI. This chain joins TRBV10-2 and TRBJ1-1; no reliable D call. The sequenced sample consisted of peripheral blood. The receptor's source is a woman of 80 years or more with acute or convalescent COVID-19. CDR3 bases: TGCGCCACAAAACAGAACACTGAAGCTTTCTTT. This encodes CATKQNTEAFF.